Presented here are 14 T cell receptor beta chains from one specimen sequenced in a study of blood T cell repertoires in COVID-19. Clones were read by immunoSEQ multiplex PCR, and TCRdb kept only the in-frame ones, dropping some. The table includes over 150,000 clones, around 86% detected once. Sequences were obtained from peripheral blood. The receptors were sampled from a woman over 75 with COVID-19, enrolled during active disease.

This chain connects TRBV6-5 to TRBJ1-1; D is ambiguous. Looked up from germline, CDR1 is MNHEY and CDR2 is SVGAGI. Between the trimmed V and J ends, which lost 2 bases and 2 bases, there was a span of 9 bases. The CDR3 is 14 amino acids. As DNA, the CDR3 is TGTGCCAGCAGTTACCCAGAGGCAAACACTGAAGCTTTCTTT. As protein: CASSYPEANTEAFF.

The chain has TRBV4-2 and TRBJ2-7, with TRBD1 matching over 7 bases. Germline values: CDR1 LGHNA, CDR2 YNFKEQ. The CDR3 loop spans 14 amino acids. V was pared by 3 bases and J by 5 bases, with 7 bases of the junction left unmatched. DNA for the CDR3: TGTGCCAGCAGCCAGACCCGGGACAGCCACGAGCAGTACTTC. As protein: CASSQTRDSHEQYF.

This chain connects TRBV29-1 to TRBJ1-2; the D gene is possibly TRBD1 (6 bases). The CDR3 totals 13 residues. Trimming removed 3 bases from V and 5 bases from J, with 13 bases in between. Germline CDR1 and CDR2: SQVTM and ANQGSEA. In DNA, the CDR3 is TGCAGCGTTGAGACAGGCCCATGGTATGGCTACACCTTC. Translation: CSVETGPWYGYTF.

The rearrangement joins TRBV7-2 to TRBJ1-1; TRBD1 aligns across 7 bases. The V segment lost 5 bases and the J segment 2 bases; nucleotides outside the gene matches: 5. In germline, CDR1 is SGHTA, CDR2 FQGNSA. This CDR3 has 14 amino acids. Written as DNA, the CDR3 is TGTGCCAGCAGCCCCTGGACAGGAAACACTGAAGCTTTCTTT. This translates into CASSPWTGNTEAFF.

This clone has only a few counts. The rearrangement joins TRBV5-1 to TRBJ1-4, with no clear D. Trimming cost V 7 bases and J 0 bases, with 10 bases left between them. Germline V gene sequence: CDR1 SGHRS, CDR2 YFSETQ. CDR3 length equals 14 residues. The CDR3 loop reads CASREVSTNEKLFF. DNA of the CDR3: TGCGCCAGCCGGGAGGTCTCAACTAATGAAAAACTGTTTTTT.

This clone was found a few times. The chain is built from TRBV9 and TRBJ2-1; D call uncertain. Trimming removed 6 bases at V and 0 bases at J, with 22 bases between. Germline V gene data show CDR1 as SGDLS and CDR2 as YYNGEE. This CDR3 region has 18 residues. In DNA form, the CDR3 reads TGTGCCAGCACCGATAACCCGATTGCGGAGAGCTCCTACAATGAGCAGTTCTTC. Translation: CASTDNPIAESSYNEQFF.

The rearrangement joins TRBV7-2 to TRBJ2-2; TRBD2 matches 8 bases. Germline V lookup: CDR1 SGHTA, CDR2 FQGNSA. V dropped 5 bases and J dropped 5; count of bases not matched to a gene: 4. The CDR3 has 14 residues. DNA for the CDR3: TGTGCCAGCAGCCCGCGGGGGGTGACCGGGGAGCTGTTTTTT. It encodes CASSPRGVTGELFF. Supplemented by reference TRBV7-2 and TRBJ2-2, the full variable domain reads GAGVSQSPSNKVTEKGKDVELRCDPISGHTALYWYRQSLGQGLEFLIYFQGNSAPDKSGLPSDRFSAERTGGSVSTLTIQRTQQEDSAVYLCASSPRGVTGELFFGEGSRLTVL.

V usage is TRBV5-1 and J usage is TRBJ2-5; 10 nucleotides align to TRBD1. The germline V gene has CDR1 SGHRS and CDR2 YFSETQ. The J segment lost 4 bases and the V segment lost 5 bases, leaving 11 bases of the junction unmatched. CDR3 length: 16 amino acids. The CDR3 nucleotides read TGCGCCAGCAGACTTGTCCCGGGGGACAGGGGAGAGACCCAGTACTTC. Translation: CASRLVPGDRGETQYF.

CDR3 protein: CASSEYPLGQGSYGYTF. DNA of the CDR3: TGTGCCAGCAGTGAATACCCCCTCGGACAGGGGAGCTATGGCTACACCTTC. This sequence joins TRBV6-1 and TRBJ1-2, with 9 bases identical to TRBD1. This CDR3 is built from 17 residues. Trimming removed 2 bases from V and 4 bases from J; junction bases left unmatched: 11. Germline V gives CDR1 MNHNS, CDR2 SASEGT.

In DNA, the CDR3 is TGTGCCACTTTACCGCGACTGGGCTCCTACGAGCAGTACTTC. This translates into CATLPRLGSYEQYF. The gene calls are TRBV7-8 and TRBJ2-7; D remains unclear. The V gene lost 10 bases and the J gene lost 0 bases, with 16 bases spanning the gap. CDR3 length: 14 residues. Germline assignment: CDR1 SGHVS and CDR2 FQNEAQ.

The CDR3 bases are TGTGCCAGCAGCGGCAACATCGATTACAATGAGCAGTTCTTC. This gives the protein CASSGNIDYNEQFF. The chain carries TRBV9 and TRBJ2-1; no clear D gene. Germline-derived CDR1 and CDR2 are SGDLS and YYNGEE. V was trimmed by 3 bases and J by 4 bases, leaving 11 bases between them. The CDR3 is 14 amino acids.

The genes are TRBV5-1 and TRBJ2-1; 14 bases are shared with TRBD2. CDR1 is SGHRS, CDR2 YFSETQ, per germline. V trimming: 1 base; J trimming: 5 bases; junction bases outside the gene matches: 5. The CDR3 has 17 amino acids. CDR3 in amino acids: CASSLRLAGGPHNEQFF. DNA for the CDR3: TGCGCCAGCAGCTTGCGACTAGCGGGAGGGCCCCACAATGAGCAGTTCTTC.

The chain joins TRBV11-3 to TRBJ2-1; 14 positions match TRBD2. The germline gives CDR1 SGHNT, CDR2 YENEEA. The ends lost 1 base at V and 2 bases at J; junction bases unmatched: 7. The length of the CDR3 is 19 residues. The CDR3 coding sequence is TGTGCCAGCAGCTTAGGCGGGACTAGCGGGAGTCCCACCTACAATGAGCAGTTCTTC. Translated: CASSLGGTSGSPTYNEQFF.

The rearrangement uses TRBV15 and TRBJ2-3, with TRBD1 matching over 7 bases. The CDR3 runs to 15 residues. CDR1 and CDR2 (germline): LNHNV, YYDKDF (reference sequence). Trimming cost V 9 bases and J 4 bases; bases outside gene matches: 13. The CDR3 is CATAYSGTAPDTQYF. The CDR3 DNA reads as TGTGCCACGGCCTATTCCGGGACAGCTCCAGATACGCAGTATTTT.